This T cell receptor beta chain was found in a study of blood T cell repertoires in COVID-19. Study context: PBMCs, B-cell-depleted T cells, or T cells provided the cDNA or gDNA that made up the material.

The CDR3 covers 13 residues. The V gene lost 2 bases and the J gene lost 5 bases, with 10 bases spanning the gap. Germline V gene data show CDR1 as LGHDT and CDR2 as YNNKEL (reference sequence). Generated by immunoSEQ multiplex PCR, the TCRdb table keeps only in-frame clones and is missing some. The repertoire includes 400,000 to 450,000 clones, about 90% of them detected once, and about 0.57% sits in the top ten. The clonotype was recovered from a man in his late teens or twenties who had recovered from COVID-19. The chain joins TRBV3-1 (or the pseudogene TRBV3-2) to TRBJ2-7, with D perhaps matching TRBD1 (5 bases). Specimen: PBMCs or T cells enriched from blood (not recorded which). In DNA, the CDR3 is TGTGCCAGCAGCCAATGGGGCATAGACGAGCAGTACTTC. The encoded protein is CASSQWGIDEQYF.